The 16 T cell receptor beta chains in this list originate from one sample, sequenced in a study of Tregs in tolerant kidney transplant recipients. The table came from immunoSEQ multiplex PCR; TCRdb's copy has only in-frame clones and leaves some out. The data hold roughly 68,000 clones, with roughly 89% observed a single time. The sample taken for sequencing was CD4+ T cells from blood. These receptors were taken from a human donor in good health.

This chain uses TRBV6-1 with TRBJ2-7, with D perhaps TRBD2 (6 bases). Trimming shortened V by 5 bases and J by 9 bases, and 14 bases separated the two germline ends. Germline CDR1 and CDR2: MNHNS and SASEGT. CDR3 size: 12 residues. The CDR3: CASSPLAGGQYF. The CDR3 DNA reads as TGTGCCAGCAGTCCCCTCGCCGGGGGGCAGTACTTC.

The chain joins TRBV6-1 to TRBJ1-5, with D perhaps matching TRBD1 (6 bases). V lost 2 bases and J lost 7, with 12 bases in between. Germline loops: CDR1 MNHNS, CDR2 SASEGT. The CDR3 length is 14 residues. This CDR3 reads CASSERQVGQPQHF. The CDR3, as DNA: TGTGCCAGCAGTGAAAGACAGGTCGGCCAGCCCCAGCATTTT.

Notes on this clone: This may arise from a read error, as a much more abundant clone is one base away. Here the CDR3 DNA reads TGCGCCAGCAACGATCCGGGACAGGGTACGTACGAGCAGTACTTC. It is translated as CASNDPGQGTYEQYF. The V call is TRBV5-1, the J call TRBJ2-7; 9 bases are a match to TRBD1. The CDR3 contains 15 residues. V shed 6 bases and J 4 bases; nucleotides not matched to a gene: 11. From germline, CDR1 is SGHRS and CDR2 YFSETQ.

There are a few counts of this clone. The V and J genes are TRBV5-1 and TRBJ2-5; D unresolved. Trimming took off 3 bases at V and 2 bases at J, with 8 bases between the two ends. Germline CDR1 is SGHRS and CDR2 is YFSETQ. This CDR3 has 13 residues. CDR3 coding DNA: TGCGCCAGCAGCTATAGCAGGCAAGAGACCCAGTACTTC. Its translation is CASSYSRQETQYF.

The chain links TRBV2 to TRBJ2-3; D not certain. From germline, CDR1 is SNHLY and CDR2 FYNNEI. This CDR3 has 16 residues. Trimming cost V 4 bases and J 0 bases, with 14 bases left between them. CDR3 sequence (DNA): TGTGCCAGCAGTGGTACCGGCCAGATTAGCACAGATACGCAGTATTTT. This sequence encodes CASSGTGQISTDTQYF.

The chain employs TRBV13 and TRBJ2-7; 8 bases align to TRBD1. Germline loops: CDR1 PRHDT, CDR2 FYEKMQ (reference sequence). The ends lost 9 bases at V and 0 bases at J; junction bases unmatched: 7. The CDR3 loop spans 14 amino acids. In DNA, the CDR3 is TGTGCCAGTCGGAGGACAGGGTCCTCCTACGAGCAGTACTTC. Residues: CASRRTGSSYEQYF.

The chain recombines TRBV9 with TRBJ2-1; 7 nucleotides agree with TRBD2. This CDR3 comprises 15 residues. The V segment lost 0 bases and the J segment 2 bases; nucleotides outside the gene matches: 2. Germline CDR1 reads SGDLS; CDR2 reads YYNGEE. The CDR3 nucleotides are TGTGCCAGCAGCGTAGAAGGGACTACCTACAATGAGCAGTTCTTC. This encodes CASSVEGTTYNEQFF.

There are a few counts of this clone. This chain connects TRBV27 to TRBJ2-2, with 9 nucleotides matching TRBD1. After removal of 7 bases from V and 7 bases from J, the junction contained 10 bases not matched to a gene. CDR3 length: 15 amino acids. CDR1 is MNHEY, CDR2 SMNVEV, per germline (reference sequence). The CDR3 region is CASKEGDRAVGELFF. CDR3 nucleotides: TGTGCCAGCAAAGAAGGGGACAGGGCTGTCGGGGAGCTGTTTTTT.

The chain joins TRBV9 to TRBJ1-1; possibly TRBD1 for D (6 bases). CDR3 length: 14 residues. Trimming removed 3 bases from V and 2 bases from J, with 11 bases in between. CDR1 is SGDLS and CDR2 is YYNGEE in the germline V gene. CDR3: CASSADSLNTEAFF. CDR3 bases: TGTGCCAGCAGCGCGGACAGCCTAAACACTGAAGCTTTCTTT.

The chain links TRBV10-3 to TRBJ1-2; D not certain. V dropped 0 bases and J dropped 1 base, with 21 bases sitting between them. The CDR3 spans 19 residues. Looked up from germline, CDR1 is ENHRY and CDR2 is SYGVKD. For the CDR3, the DNA is TGTGCCATCAGTGAGTCACCCCTTCAGGAGGGAATATTTAACTATGGCTACACCTTC. It translates to CAISESPLQEGIFNYGYTF.

The chain uses TRBV5-1 and TRBJ2-1; the match to TRBD2 covers 7 bases. The CDR3 is made up of 15 amino acids. Losses at the gene ends were 5 bases for V and 4 bases for J; bases not matched to a gene: 9. Germline values: CDR1 SGHRS, CDR2 YFSETQ. The CDR3 DNA sequence: TGCGCCAGCAGTCTTGAACTAGCGACGTACAATGAGCAGTTCTTC. Amino acids: CASSLELATYNEQFF.

The V gene is TRBV23-1, the J gene TRBJ2-7, with no clear D. TRBV23-1 is an ORF for which the function is uncertain. Trimming pared 1 base from V and 12 bases from J, leaving 7 bases between. CDR3 size: 10 residues. CDR3 DNA sequence: TGCGCCAGCAGTCAATTAAGGCGGTACTTC. It encodes CASSQLRRYF.

The chain employs TRBV18 and TRBJ2-7; D ambiguous. V shed 6 bases and J shed 6 bases, with 9 bases lying between them. The germline V gene encodes CDR1 KGHSH and CDR2 LQKENI. CDR3 length: 11 residues. CDR3 DNA: TGTGCCAGCTCCCCTTCCGGCGAGCAGTACTTC. Its protein product is CASSPSGEQYF.

This clone was counted a single time. The CDR3 reads CASSLVGGNEQFF. The CDR3 coding sequence is TGCGCCAGCAGCTTGGTGGGCGGAAATGAGCAGTTCTTC. The J gene is TRBJ2-1, the V gene TRBV5-1; D remains ambiguous. The CDR3 runs to 13 residues. Deletions cut 0 bases from V and 7 bases from J, with 8 bases between. CDR1 is SGHRS and CDR2 is YFSETQ in the germline V gene.

V usage is TRBV11-2 and J usage is TRBJ2-1; 12 bases line up with TRBD2. The V segment lost 5 bases and the J segment 11 bases; nucleotides outside the gene matches: 10. In germline, CDR1 is SGHAT, CDR2 FQNNGV. This CDR3 is 15 amino acids long. This chain's CDR3 is CASSASGGAEAKQFF. CDR3 sequence (DNA): TGTGCCAGCAGCGCTAGCGGGGGGGCGGAGGCGAAGCAGTTCTTC.

The V gene is TRBV5-4, the J gene TRBJ1-4; TRBD1 agrees at 7 bases. The CDR3 has 15 residues. The germline V gene has CDR1 SGHNT and CDR2 YYREEE (reference sequence). Trimming removed 0 bases from V and 5 bases from J; junction bases left unmatched: 4. CDR3 amino acids: CASSLGGQRNEKLFF. The DNA of the CDR3 is TGTGCCAGCAGCTTGGGGGGACAGAGGAATGAAAAACTGTTTTTT. Looking up the rest from reference TRBV5-4 and TRBJ1-4 gives the full variable domain: ETGVTQSPTHLIKTRGQQVTLRCSSQSGHNTVSWYQQALGQGPQFIFQYYREEENGRGNFPPRFSGLQFPNYSSELNVNALELDDSALYLCASSLGGQRNEKLFFGSGTQLSVL.